This TCR beta chain was identified during a study of shared clonotypes between healthy human individuals. Study outcomes and limitations: Between four donors, naive CD4 clonotypes were shared at a level of about 5%. Memory subsets generally showed smaller estimated richness than naive subsets did.

CDR3 length equals 13 residues. The germline V gene has CDR1 LNHDA and CDR2 SQIVND (reference sequence). The V and J ends lost 5 bases and 6 bases, in that order; junction bases with no gene match: 6. Sequencing used immunoSEQ multiplex PCR; TCRdb keeps in-frame clones, though not all of them. Of over 2 million clones in the sample, about nine tenths are singletons; the top ten hold about 0.36%. Note on this clone: The target antigen is unknown.

What was sequenced was naive CD4+ T cells from PBMCs. Indicated subset: CD45RA+ positively selected. The V call is TRBV19, the J call TRBJ1-2, with 7 bases fitting TRBD1. The TCR comes from a man between 18 and 29 years old in good health. Some clones in this sample may be carry-over from other donors' samples. CDR3 amino acids: CASSLTGVNGYTF. The CDR3 nucleotides are TGTGCCAGTAGTCTAACAGGGGTTAATGGCTACACCTTC.